This TCR beta chain was recorded in a study of CD8 T cells in Susac syndrome. At the level of the study: At the time their blood was drawn, patients with Susac syndrome were either therapy-naive, on corticosteroids (with some of them also receiving intravenous immunoglobulin), or on intravenous immunoglobulin alone.

Findings and limits, study-wide: It was in TEMRA cells and active patients that Susac CD8+ clonal expansion peaked. The total CD8+ repertoires contained 15 to 20 Susac-specific public clones, and the CD8+ TEMRA repertoires contained about five.

Random hexamers were used to reverse transcribe 0.5 to 1 ug of RNA. The immunoSEQ assay covered 54 Vbeta and 13 Jbeta segments for CDR3. MiXCR was run by TCRdb on the immunoSEQ multiplex PCR reads, yielding one entry per CDR3 protein. The table lists about 190,000 distinct CDR3 sequences, just under 95% of them singletons. CDR1 SGDLS and CDR2 YYNGEE come from the germline V gene. V shed 3 bases and J shed 7 bases, with 14 bases lying between them. The CDR3 runs to 15 residues. To note about this clonotype: Its antigen remains unknown.

The rearrangement joins TRBV9 to TRBJ1-6, with D perhaps TRBD1 (5 bases). The clonotype originates from a human donor with Susac syndrome. Sequenced sample: CD8+ T cells from PBMCs. Here the CDR3 reads CASSEDRGRNSPLHF. CDR3 nucleotide sequence: TGTGCCAGCAGCGAAGATAGGGGTAGGAATTCACCCCTCCACTTT. The variable domain in full, completed from reference TRBV9 and TRBJ1-6, reads DSGVTQTPKHLITATGQRVTLRCSPRSGDLSVYWYQQSLDQGLQFLIQYYNGEERAKGNILERFSAQQFPDLHSELNLSSLELGDSALYFCASSEDRGRNSPLHFGNGTRLTVT.